This passage covers 10 T cell receptor beta chains from one sample sequenced in a study of blood T cell repertoires in COVID-19. The protocol was immunoSEQ multiplex PCR, while the TCRdb copy is restricted to in-frame clones and leaves out a portion. The repertoire consists of 150,000 or so clones, with roughly four fifths occurring once and the leading ten covering 25% to 35%. Material for sequencing was peripheral blood. The receptors come from a woman in her sixties or seventies with acute or convalescent COVID-19.

This clone appeared once. V and J are TRBV6-6 and TRBJ1-6; a possible D gene is TRBD1 (6 bases). There are 13 residues in the CDR3. Trimming took off 10 bases at V and 6 bases at J, with 13 bases between the two ends. The germline gives CDR1 MNHNY, CDR2 SVGAGI (reference sequence). The CDR3 loop reads CAIKGGGNSPLHF. CDR3 in DNA: TGTGCCATCAAGGGGGGGGGTAATTCACCCCTCCACTTT.

The V and J genes are TRBV7-9 and TRBJ1-1; 7 bases match TRBD1. CDR3 size: 16 residues. J was trimmed by 1 base and V by 5 bases; bases with no gene match: 10. The germline V gene has CDR1 SEHNR and CDR2 FQNEAQ (reference sequence). In DNA, the CDR3 is TGTGCCAGCAGCCCCGGGGGGGACAGCTGGAACACTGAAGCTTTCTTT. This sequence encodes CASSPGGDSWNTEAFF.

The chain joins TRBV5-1 to TRBJ2-7; no clear D. Between the trimmed V and J ends, which lost 0 bases and 0 bases, there was a span of 7 bases. Germline CDR1 reads SGHRS; CDR2 reads YFSETQ. This CDR3 has 14 amino acids. The CDR3 region has the DNA TGCGCCAGCAGCTTGGGGTACAGCTCCTACGAGCAGTACGTC. This translates into CASSLGYSSYEQYV.

The rearrangement joins TRBV29-1 to TRBJ2-5; D possibly corresponds to TRBD2 (6 bases). This CDR3 is 15 amino acids long. Deletions cut 1 base from V and 2 bases from J, with 14 bases between. Germline lookup yields CDR1 SQVTM and CDR2 ANQGSEA. CDR3 sequence reads: CSVEADGRYQETQYF. Here the CDR3 DNA reads TGCAGCGTTGAAGCCGATGGGAGGTATCAAGAGACCCAGTACTTC.

The chain is built from TRBV6-1 and TRBJ2-3; D is possibly TRBD1 (5 bases). The CDR3 runs 18 residues. Trimming removed 2 bases from V and 1 base from J, with 19 bases in between. CDR1 is MNHNS and CDR2 is SASEGT in the germline V gene. CDR3 in DNA: TGTGCCAGCAGTGAAACGAGGCTTTGGGCCAGGGGCACAGATACGCAGTATTTT. It codes for CASSETRLWARGTDTQYF.

V gene TRBV3-1 (or the pseudogene TRBV3-2) combines with J gene TRBJ2-5; D may be TRBD1 (7 bases). The CDR3 runs 17 residues. In germline, CDR1 is LGHDT, CDR2 YNNKEL (reference sequence). V dropped 1 base and J dropped 4 bases, with 19 bases sitting between them. CDR3 DNA sequence: TGTGCCAGCAGCCAAGGCGGAGGGGGCAACCGAGTAGAGACCCAGTACTTC. Protein product: CASSQGGGGNRVETQYF.

This sequence joins TRBV28 and TRBJ1-6; unclear D gene. The CDR3 spans 12 residues. Trimming pared 8 bases from V and 10 bases from J, leaving 12 bases between. CDR1 and CDR2 from the germline V gene are MDHEN and SYDVKM. The CDR3 coding sequence is TGTGCCAGCTATCCCTCGGGGTCACCCCTCCACTTT. This gives the protein CASYPSGSPLHF.

This chain links TRBV18 with TRBJ2-5; D might be TRBD2 (5 bases). The V and J ends lost 4 bases and 6 bases respectively, with 15 bases between them. Germline loops: CDR1 KGHSH, CDR2 LQKENI. This CDR3 contains 14 residues. As DNA, the CDR3 is TGTGCCAGCTCACTAACTAGGGAAAGTCAGACCCAGTACTTC. Protein sequence: CASSLTRESQTQYF.

The genes are TRBV28 and TRBJ1-5; maybe TRBD1 (6 bases). CDR1 MDHEN and CDR2 SYDVKM come from the germline V gene. This CDR3 is 17 amino acids long. V lost 2 bases, J lost 4 bases, and 18 bases lay in between. The CDR3 nucleotides read TGTGCCAGCAGTTTAGGGAAAACAGGGATCCCGAATCAGCCCCAGCATTTT. Its translation is CASSLGKTGIPNQPQHF.

V and J are TRBV19 and TRBJ1-1; TRBD1 might be the D (6 bases). Germline V gives CDR1 LNHDA, CDR2 SQIVND (reference sequence). CDR3 size: 14 residues. The V end lost 6 bases, the J end lost 0 bases, and 11 bases lay between the germline ends. The CDR3 region is CASRTGTMNTEAFF. CDR3 DNA: TGTGCCAGTAGAACAGGGACTATGAACACTGAAGCTTTCTTT.